This TCR beta chain was found in a study of CD8 T cells in ankylosing spondylitis. Germline V gene sequence: CDR1 SGHRS, CDR2 YFSETQ. Trimming stripped 4 bases from V and 3 bases from J, with 14 bases between. The CDR3 totals 14 residues. Notes on the study in general: Previous work reported some of these motif variants in the synovial fluid and blood of reactive arthritis. Ankylosing spondylitis blood appeared to carry a characteristic TCR beta motif of roughly eight highly homologous variants. Disease-linked clones were CD8+ and relatively rare in peripheral blood.

Molecular-barcoded quantitative 5'-RACE produced these TCR beta libraries. From the 5' RACE reads, TCRdb called clonotypes with MiXCR, one entry per CDR3 protein. This table holds around 770,000 distinct CDR3 sequences, 12% found once. Note on this clonotype: As yet, its antigen is unknown.

The J gene is TRBJ2-7, the V gene TRBV5-1; D might be TRBD1 or TRBD2, each matching 5 bases. This TCR was recovered from a male donor with ankylosing spondylitis. Sequencing was performed on blood, either unsorted or a sorted T cell fraction (not recorded which). Here the CDR3 reads CASSLGREGYEQYF. The CDR3 nucleotides read TGCGCCAGCAGCCTGGGACGGGAAGGCTACGAGCAGTACTTC.